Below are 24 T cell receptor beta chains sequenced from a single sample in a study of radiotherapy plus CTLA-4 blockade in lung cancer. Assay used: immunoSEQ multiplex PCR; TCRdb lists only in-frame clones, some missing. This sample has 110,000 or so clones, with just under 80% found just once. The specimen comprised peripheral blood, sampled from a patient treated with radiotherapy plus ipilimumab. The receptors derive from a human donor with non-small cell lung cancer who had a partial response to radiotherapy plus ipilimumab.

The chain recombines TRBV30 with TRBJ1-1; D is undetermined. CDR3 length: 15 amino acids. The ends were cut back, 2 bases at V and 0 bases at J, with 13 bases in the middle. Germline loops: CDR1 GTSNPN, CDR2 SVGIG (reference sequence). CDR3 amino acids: CAWSPTALMNTEAFF. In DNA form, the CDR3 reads TGTGCCTGGAGTCCAACAGCTCTTATGAACACTGAAGCTTTCTTT.

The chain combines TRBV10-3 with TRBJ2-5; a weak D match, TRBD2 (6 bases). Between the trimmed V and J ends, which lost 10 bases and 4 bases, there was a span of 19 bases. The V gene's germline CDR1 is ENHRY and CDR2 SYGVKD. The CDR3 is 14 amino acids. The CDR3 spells CATSPREEGETQYF. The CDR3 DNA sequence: TGTGCCACTAGCCCCAGGGAGGAAGGAGAGACCCAGTACTTC.

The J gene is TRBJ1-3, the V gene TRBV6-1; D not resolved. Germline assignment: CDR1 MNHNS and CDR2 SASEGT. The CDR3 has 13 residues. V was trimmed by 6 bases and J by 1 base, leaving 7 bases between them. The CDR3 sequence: CASRRQSGNTIYF. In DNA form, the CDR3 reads TGTGCCAGCAGAAGACAATCTGGAAACACCATATATTTT.

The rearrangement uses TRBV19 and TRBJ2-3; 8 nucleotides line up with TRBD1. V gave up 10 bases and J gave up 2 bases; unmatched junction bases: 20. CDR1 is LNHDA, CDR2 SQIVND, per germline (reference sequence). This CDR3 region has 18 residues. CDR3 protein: CAILYGGQGHPYTDTQYF. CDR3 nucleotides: TGTGCCATATTATATGGTGGACAGGGACATCCTTACACAGATACGCAGTATTTT.

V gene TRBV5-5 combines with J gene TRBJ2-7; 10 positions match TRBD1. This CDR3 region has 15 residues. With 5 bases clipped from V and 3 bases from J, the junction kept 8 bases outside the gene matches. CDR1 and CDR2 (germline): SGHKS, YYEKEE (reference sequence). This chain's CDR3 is CASREGTGEIYEQYV. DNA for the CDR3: TGTGCCAGCAGGGAGGGGACAGGGGAGATCTACGAGCAGTACGTC.

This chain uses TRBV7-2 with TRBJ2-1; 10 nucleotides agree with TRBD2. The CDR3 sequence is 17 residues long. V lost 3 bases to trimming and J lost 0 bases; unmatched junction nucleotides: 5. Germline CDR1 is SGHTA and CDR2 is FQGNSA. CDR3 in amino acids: CASSFPAGGPSYNEQFF. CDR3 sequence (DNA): TGTGCCAGCAGCTTTCCAGCGGGAGGGCCCTCCTACAATGAGCAGTTCTTC.

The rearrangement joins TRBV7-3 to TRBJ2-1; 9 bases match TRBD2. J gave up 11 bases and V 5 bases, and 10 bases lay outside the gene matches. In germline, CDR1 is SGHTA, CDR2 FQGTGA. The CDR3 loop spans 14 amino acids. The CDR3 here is CASSPGTSNTKQFF. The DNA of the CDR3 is TGTGCCAGCAGCCCGGGGACTAGCAACACAAAGCAGTTCTTC.

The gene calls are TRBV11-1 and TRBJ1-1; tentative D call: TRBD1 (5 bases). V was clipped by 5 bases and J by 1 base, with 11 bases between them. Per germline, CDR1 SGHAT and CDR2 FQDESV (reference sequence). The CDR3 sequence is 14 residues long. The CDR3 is CASSPRRGNTEAFF. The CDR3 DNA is TGTGCCAGCAGCCCGAGGAGGGGGAACACTGAAGCTTTCTTT.

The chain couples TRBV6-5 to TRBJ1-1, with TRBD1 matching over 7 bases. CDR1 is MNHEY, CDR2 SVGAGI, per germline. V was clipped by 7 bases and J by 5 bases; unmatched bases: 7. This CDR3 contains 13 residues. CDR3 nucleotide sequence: TGTGCCAGCAAGGTGGGACAGAGGACTGAAGCTTTCTTT. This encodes CASKVGQRTEAFF.

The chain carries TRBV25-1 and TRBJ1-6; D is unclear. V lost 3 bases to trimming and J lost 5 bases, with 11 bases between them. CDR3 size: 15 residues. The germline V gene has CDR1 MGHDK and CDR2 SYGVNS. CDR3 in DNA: TGTGCCAGCAGTGATAGGGAGACCAATAATTCACCCCTCCACTTT. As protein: CASSDRETNNSPLHF.

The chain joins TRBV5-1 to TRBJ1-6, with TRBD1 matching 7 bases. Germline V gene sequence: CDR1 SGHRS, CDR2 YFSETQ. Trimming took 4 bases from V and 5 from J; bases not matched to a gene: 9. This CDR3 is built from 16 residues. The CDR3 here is CASSRQGSFDNSPLHF. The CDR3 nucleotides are TGCGCCAGCAGCCGACAGGGAAGCTTCGATAATTCACCCCTCCACTTT.

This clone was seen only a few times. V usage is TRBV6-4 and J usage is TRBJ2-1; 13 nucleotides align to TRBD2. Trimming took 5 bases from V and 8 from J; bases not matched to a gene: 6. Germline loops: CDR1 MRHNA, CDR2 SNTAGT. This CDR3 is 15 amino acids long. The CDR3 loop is CASSTGLAGAHEQFF. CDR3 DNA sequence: TGTGCCAGCAGTACCGGACTAGCGGGAGCCCATGAGCAGTTCTTC.

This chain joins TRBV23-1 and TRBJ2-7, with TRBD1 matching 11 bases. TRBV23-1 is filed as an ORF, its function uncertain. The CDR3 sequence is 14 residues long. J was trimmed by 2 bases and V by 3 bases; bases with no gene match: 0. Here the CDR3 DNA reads TGCGCCAGCAGTCAGGACAGGGGGCCCTACGAGCAGTACGTC. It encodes CASSQDRGPYEQYV.

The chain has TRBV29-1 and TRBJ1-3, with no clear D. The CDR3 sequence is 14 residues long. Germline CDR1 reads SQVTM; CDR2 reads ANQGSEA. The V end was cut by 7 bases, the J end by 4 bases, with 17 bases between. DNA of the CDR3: TGCAGCGCGCTGTTGCCGGTACGCGGAAACACCATATATTTT. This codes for CSALLPVRGNTIYF.

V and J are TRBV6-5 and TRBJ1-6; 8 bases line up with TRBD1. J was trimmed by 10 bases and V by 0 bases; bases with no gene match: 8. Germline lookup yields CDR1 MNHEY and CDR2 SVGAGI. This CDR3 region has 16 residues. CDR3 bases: TGTGCCAGCAGTTACTCGATGAGACAGGGGATGTCACCCCTCCACTTT. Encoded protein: CASSYSMRQGMSPLHF.

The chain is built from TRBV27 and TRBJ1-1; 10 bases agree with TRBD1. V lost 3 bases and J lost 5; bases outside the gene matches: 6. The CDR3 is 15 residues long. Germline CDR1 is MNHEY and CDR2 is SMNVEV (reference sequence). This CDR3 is CASSFTTGGFTEAFF. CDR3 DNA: TGTGCCAGCAGTTTCACGACAGGGGGCTTTACTGAAGCTTTCTTT.

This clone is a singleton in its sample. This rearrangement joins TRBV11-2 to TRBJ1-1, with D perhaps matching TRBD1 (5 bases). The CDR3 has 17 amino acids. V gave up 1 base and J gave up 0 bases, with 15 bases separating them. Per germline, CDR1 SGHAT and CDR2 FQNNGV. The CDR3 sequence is CASSLVSGMVMNTEAFF. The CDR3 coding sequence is TGTGCCAGCAGCTTAGTCTCAGGGATGGTAATGAACACTGAAGCTTTCTTT.

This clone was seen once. The CDR3 DNA reads as TGTGCCAGCAGTTACCTGTCAGATAGCAATCAGCCCCAGCATTTT. As protein: CASSYLSDSNQPQHF. The chain links TRBV6-5 to TRBJ1-5; no reliable D call. CDR3 length equals 15 residues. The germline gives CDR1 MNHEY, CDR2 SVGAGI. Trimming took 2 bases from V and 0 from J, leaving 8 bases between them.

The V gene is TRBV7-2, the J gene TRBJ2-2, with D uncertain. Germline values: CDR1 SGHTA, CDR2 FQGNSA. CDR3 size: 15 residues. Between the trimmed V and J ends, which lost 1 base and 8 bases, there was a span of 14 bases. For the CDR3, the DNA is TGTGCCAGCAGCTTAGTTGATGGAGTGGCTGGGGAGCTGTTTTTT. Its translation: CASSLVDGVAGELFF.

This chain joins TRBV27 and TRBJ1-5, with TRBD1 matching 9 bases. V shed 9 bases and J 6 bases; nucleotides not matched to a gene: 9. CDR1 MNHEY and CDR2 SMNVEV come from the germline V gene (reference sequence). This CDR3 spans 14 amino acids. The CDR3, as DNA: TGTGCCAGTTCTATAACAGGGGGCGGTCAGCCCCAGCATTTT. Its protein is CASSITGGGQPQHF.

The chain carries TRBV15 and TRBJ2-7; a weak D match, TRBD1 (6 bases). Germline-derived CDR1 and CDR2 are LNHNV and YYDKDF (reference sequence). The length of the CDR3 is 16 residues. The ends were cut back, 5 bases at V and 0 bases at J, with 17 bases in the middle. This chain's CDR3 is CATSSYGTRTSYEQYF. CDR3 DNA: TGTGCCACCAGCTCCTACGGGACACGGACCTCCTACGAGCAGTACTTC.

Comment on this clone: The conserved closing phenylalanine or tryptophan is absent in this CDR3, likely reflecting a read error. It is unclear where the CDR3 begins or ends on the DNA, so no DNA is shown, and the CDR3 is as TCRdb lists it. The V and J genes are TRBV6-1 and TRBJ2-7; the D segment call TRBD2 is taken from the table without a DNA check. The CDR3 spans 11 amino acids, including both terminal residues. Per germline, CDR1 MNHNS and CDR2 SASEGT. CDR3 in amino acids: CASSDMILFAL.

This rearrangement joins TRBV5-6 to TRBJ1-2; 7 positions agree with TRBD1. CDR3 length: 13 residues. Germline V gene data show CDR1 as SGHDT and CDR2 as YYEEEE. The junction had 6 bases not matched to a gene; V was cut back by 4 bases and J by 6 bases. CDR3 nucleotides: TGTGCCAGCAGCGAAGACAGGGATCATGGCTACACCTTC. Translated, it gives CASSEDRDHGYTF.

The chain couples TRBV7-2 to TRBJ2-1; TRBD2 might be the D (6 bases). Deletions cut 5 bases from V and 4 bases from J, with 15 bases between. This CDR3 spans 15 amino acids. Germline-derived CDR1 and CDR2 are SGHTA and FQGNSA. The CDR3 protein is CASSAWDGGYNEQFF. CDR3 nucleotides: TGTGCCAGCAGCGCCTGGGACGGGGGTTACAATGAGCAGTTCTTC.